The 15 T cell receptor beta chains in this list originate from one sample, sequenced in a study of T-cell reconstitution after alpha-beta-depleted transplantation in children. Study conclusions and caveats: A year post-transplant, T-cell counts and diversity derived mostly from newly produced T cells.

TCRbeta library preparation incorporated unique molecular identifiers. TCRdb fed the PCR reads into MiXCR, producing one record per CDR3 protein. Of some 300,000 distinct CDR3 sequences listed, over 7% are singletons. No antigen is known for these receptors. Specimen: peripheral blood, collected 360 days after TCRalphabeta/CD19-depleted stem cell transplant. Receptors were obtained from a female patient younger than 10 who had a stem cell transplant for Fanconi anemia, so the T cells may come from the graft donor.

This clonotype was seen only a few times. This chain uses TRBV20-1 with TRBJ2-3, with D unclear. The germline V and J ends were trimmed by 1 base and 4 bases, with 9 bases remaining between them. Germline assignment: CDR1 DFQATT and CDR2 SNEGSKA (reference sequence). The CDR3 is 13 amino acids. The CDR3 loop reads CSARVVVADTQYF. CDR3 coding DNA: TGCAGTGCTAGAGTAGTTGTGGCAGATACGCAGTATTTT.

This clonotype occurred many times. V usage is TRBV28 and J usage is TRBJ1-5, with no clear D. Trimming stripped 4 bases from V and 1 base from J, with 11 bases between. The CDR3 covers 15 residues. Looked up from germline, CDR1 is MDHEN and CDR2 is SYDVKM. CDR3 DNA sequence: TGTGCCAGCAGTTCCCGTGTCGTAAGCAATCAGCCCCAGCATTTT. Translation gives CASSSRVVSNQPQHF.

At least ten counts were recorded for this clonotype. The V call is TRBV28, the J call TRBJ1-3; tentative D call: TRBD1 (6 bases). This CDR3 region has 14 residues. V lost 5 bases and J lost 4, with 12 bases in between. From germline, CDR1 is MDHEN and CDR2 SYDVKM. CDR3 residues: CASSPQTGGNTIYF. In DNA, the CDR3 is TGTGCCAGCAGTCCGCAGACAGGAGGAAACACCATATATTTT.

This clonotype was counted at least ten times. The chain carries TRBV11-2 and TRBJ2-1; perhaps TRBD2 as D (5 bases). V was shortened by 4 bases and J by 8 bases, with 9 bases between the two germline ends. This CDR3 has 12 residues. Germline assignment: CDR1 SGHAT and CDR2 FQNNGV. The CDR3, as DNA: TGTGCCAGCAGCTCTGAGGGCCATGAGCAGTTCTTC. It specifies CASSSEGHEQFF.

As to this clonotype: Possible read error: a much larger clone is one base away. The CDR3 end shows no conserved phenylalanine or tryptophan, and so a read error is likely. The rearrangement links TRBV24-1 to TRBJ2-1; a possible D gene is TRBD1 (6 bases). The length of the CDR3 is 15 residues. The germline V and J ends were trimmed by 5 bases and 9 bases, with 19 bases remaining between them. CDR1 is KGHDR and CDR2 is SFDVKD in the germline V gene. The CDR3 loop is CATSVRQAHMIEQFL. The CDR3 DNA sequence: TGTGCCACCAGTGTACGACAGGCCCATATGATTGAGCAGTTCCTC.

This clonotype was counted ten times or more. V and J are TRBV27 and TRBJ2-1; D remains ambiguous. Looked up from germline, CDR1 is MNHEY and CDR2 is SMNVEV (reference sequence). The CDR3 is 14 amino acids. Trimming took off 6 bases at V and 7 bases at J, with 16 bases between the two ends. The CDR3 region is CASSPLSLGNEQFF. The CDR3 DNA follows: TGTGCCAGCAGCCCACTTTCCCTCGGTAATGAGCAGTTCTTC.

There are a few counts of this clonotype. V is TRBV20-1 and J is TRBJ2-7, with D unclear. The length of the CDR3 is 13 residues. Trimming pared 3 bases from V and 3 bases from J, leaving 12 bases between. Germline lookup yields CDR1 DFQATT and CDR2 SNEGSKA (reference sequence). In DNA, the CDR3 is TGCAGTGCTAGCCGGGTCCTCCTCTACGAGCAGTACTTC. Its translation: CSASRVLLYEQYF.

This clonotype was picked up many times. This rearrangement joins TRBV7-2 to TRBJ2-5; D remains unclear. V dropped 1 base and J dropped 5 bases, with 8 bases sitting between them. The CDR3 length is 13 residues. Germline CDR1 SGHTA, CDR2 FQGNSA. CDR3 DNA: TGTGCCAGCAGCTTAGTGTTGTGGGAGACCCAGTACTTC. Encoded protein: CASSLVLWETQYF.

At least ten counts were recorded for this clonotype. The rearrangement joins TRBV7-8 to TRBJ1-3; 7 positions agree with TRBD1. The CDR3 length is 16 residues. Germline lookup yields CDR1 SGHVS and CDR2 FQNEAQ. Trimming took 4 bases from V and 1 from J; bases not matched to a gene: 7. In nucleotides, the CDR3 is TGTGCCAGCAGCTCCCTCAGGGGGAGGTCTGGAAACACCATATATTTT. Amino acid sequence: CASSSLRGRSGNTIYF.

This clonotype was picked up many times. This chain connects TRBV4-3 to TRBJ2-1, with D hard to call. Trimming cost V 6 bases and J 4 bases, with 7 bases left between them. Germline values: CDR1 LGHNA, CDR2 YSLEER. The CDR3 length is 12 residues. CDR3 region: CASSLKYNEQFF. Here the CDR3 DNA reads TGCGCCAGCAGTTTAAAGTACAATGAGCAGTTCTTC.

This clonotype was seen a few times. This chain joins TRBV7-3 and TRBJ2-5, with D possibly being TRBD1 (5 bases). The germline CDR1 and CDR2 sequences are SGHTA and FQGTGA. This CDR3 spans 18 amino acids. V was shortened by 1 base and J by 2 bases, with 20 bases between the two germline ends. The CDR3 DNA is TGTGCCAGCAGCTTAAGGCCCTTCGGGCAGGGTCAACAAGAGACCCAGTACTTC. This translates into CASSLRPFGQGQQETQYF.

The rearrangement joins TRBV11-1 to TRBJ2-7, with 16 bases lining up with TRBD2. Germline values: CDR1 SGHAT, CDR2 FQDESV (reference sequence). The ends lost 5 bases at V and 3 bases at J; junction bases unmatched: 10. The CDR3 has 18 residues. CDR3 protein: CASSPGLAGGPLHYEQYF. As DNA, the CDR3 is TGTGCCAGCAGCCCGGGACTAGCGGGAGGGCCGCTCCACTACGAGCAGTACTTC.

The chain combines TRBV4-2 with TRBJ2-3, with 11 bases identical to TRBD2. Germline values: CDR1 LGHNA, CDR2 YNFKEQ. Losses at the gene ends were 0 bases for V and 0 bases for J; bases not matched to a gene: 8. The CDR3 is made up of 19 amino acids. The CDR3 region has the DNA TGTGCCAGCAGCCAAGATCGAGCTAGCGGGGGGTCTAGCACAGATACGCAGTATTTT. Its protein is CASSQDRASGGSSTDTQYF.

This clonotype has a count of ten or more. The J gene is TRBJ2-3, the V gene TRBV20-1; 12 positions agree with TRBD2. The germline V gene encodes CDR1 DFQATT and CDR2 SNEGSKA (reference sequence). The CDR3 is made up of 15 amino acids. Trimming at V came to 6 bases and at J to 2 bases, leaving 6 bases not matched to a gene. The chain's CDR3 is CSAELAGGLTDTQYF. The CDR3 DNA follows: TGCAGTGCGGAACTAGCGGGGGGCCTCACAGATACGCAGTATTTT.

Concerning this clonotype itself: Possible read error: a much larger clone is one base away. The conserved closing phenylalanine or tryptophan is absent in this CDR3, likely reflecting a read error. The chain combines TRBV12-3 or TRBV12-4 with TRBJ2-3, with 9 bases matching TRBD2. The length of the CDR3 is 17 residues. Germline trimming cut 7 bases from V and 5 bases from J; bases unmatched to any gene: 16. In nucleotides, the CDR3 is TGTGCCAGCACTCGGTATTTGGGGCGGGGGGGGAGAGATACGCAGTATTAT. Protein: CASTRYLGRGGRDTQYY.